The 10 T cell receptor beta chains presented below share a single source sample, sequenced in a study of PD-1 blockade in classical Hodgkin lymphoma. Every single patient, without exception, relapsed after autologous stem cell transplantation, and brentuximab vedotin exposure varied. With magnetic negative selection, CD4+ T cells were purified from PBMCs that had been thawed. The repertoire was sequenced with immunoSEQ multiplex PCR; TCRdb's copy has only in-frame clones and lacks some. In the table there are about 4,200 clones, roughly 86% of which are singletons. The sequences come from CD4+ T cells from blood, collected at baseline. The receptors here all came from a human donor with classical Hodgkin lymphoma.

The chain joins TRBV7-9 to TRBJ1-4, with TRBD1 identical over 7 bases. Trimming at V came to 4 bases and at J to 5 bases, leaving 10 bases not matched to a gene. This CDR3 has 16 amino acids. Germline assignment: CDR1 SEHNR and CDR2 FQNEAQ (reference sequence). CDR3 nucleotide sequence: TGTGCCAGCAGCTCGATCCGGGACAGAGAAAATGAAAAACTGTTTTTT. Its translation is CASSSIRDRENEKLFF. The entire variable domain, with the rest obtained from reference TRBV7-9 and TRBJ1-4, is as follows: DTGVSQNPRHKITKRGQNVTFRCDPISEHNRLYWYRQTLGQGPEFLTYFQNEAQLEKSRLLSDRFSAERPKGSFSTLEIQRTEQGDSAMYLCASSSIRDRENEKLFFGSGTQLSVL.

The chain joins TRBV25-1 to TRBJ1-6; maybe TRBD1 (6 bases). The V gene's germline CDR1 is MGHDK and CDR2 SYGVNS. The CDR3 is 16 amino acids. Trimming took 4 bases from V and 0 from J, leaving 10 bases between them. The DNA of the CDR3 is TGTGCCAGCAGTGGGAACAGGGTCTCCTATAATTCACCCCTCCACTTT. It specifies CASSGNRVSYNSPLHF.

This clone was found once. The chain is built from TRBV6-5 and TRBJ2-7; D is perhaps TRBD2 (6 bases). V lost 9 bases and J 7 bases, leaving 16 bases between the germline ends. The germline V gene encodes CDR1 MNHEY and CDR2 SVGAGI. The CDR3 totals 12 residues. The CDR3 sequence is CASSGGAEEQYF. The CDR3 DNA sequence: TGTGCCAGTTCCGGCGGGGCGGAAGAGCAGTACTTC.

The chain couples TRBV5-1 to TRBJ1-1; TRBD1 might be the D (6 bases). Trimming left V 4 bases short and J 6 bases short, with 13 bases between. Germline lookup yields CDR1 SGHRS and CDR2 YFSETQ. The CDR3 has 13 residues. The chain's CDR3 is CASSMAQGAEAFF. The CDR3 DNA reads TGCGCCAGCAGCATGGCACAGGGCGCTGAAGCTTTCTTT.

The rearrangement joins TRBV7-6 to TRBJ2-3; 7 bases match TRBD2. This CDR3 is 17 amino acids long. Germline CDR1 is SGHVS and CDR2 is FNYEAQ. Losses at the gene ends were 5 bases for V and 0 bases for J; bases not matched to a gene: 11. The CDR3 sequence is CASSAAFSGWSTDTQYF. CDR3 sequence (DNA): TGTGCCAGCAGCGCTGCCTTTAGCGGGTGGAGCACAGATACGCAGTATTTT.

The chain employs TRBV5-1 and TRBJ2-3; 16 bases fit TRBD2. The CDR3 is 17 amino acids. Unmatched junction bases numbered 2, after V lost 0 bases and J lost 4 bases. Germline V gives CDR1 SGHRS, CDR2 YFSETQ. CDR3 residues: CASSLAGTSGGADTQYF. The DNA of the CDR3 is TGCGCCAGCAGCTTGGCCGGGACTAGCGGGGGGGCAGATACGCAGTATTTT.

The chain joins TRBV28 to TRBJ1-1; 7 bases line up with TRBD1. The CDR3 contains 15 residues. V lost 2 bases, J lost 0 bases, and 3 bases stayed unmatched. The germline CDR1 and CDR2 sequences are MDHEN and SYDVKM. The CDR3 is CASSLEGAMNTEAFF. CDR3 in DNA: TGTGCCAGCAGTTTAGAGGGGGCAATGAACACTGAAGCTTTCTTT.

The V and J genes are TRBV5-1 and TRBJ1-5; D is uncertain. CDR3 length equals 13 residues. Trimming took off 0 bases at V and 1 base at J, with 2 bases between the two ends. The germline gives CDR1 SGHRS, CDR2 YFSETQ. In DNA form, the CDR3 reads TGCGCCAGCAGCTTGGGCAGCAATCAGCCCCAGCATTTT. It yields the protein CASSLGSNQPQHF.

This CDR3 reads CASSEAYGQYF. The CDR3 coding sequence is TGCGCCAGCAGTGAGGCTTATGGGCAGTACTTC. The chain couples TRBV10-1 to TRBJ2-7; D unresolved. The germline CDR1 and CDR2 sequences are WNHNN and SYGVQD (reference sequence). The CDR3 covers 11 residues. V gave up 2 bases and J gave up 9 bases, with 8 bases separating them.

The V gene is TRBV11-2, the J gene TRBJ2-5, with 12 bases identical to TRBD1. Trimming removed 7 bases from V and 5 bases from J; junction bases left unmatched: 8. CDR1 SGHAT and CDR2 FQNNGV come from the germline V gene. There are 15 residues in the CDR3. In nucleotides, the CDR3 is TGTGCCAGCAAGTTCGGGACAGGGGGCACGGAGACCCAGTACTTC. Its protein product is CASKFGTGGTETQYF.